This TCR beta chain was identified in a study of T cell responses to AZD1222 COVID-19 vaccine. General observations from the study: Spike-wide vaccine-associated CD4 TCRs dominated at 160-218 and 743-854.

A word on this clone: Its antigen is not known.

Clones were sequenced by immunoSEQ multiplex PCR, and TCRdb holds only the in-frame ones, with some missing. The sample lists 120,000 or so clones, more than 85% occurring once. The source was peripheral blood, collected on day 0 of MenACWY control vaccination. This sequence originates from an adult in good health.

CDR3 nucleotides: TGTGCCATCAGTGAGTACAGGATGCCGCTCCTAAACTCTGGAAACACCATATATTTT. This codes for CAISEYRMPLLNSGNTIYF. The chain links TRBV10-3 to TRBJ1-3; maybe TRBD1 (5 bases). V lost 1 base and J 0 bases, leaving 19 bases between the germline ends. This CDR3 region has 19 residues. From germline, CDR1 is ENHRY and CDR2 SYGVKD.